Detailed here is one T cell receptor (beta chain). The antigen is unknown. No patient escaped relapse after autologous stem cell transplantation, and brentuximab vedotin exposure varied. Generated by immunoSEQ multiplex PCR, the TCRdb table keeps only in-frame clones and is missing some. In the table there are around 41,000 clones, about 65% of which are singletons. This specimen belongs to a study of PD-1 blockade in classical Hodgkin lymphoma. Turning to the study itself: Patients were infused with nivolumab 3 mg/kg every 2 weeks. Findings and caveats of the study: Complete responders had baseline diversity similar to newly diagnosed patients. The drivers behind the repertoire differences, possibly disease activity or prior therapy, remain undefined.

This TCR was sampled from a human donor with classical Hodgkin lymphoma. Sequencing was performed on peripheral blood mononuclear cells (PBMCs), taken before the second cycle of nivolumab.

DNA for the CDR3: TGTGCCAGCAGAGGGACTAGCGGGGATCTCGGGGCCTCCTACGAGCAGTACTTC. It translates to CASRGTSGDLGASYEQYF. This sequence joins TRBV7-9 and TRBJ2-7; TRBD2 matches 13 bases. The CDR3 runs to 18 residues. V shed 6 bases and J 0 bases; nucleotides not matched to a gene: 11. The germline V gene has CDR1 SEHNR and CDR2 FQNEAQ (reference sequence).